This passage covers 15 T cell receptor beta chains from one sample sequenced in a study of T cells in Graves' hyperthyroidism and ophthalmopathy. TCR beta CDR3 regions were amplified from RNA. With the HTBI primer set, the TCR CDR3 went through a first round of RT-PCR. TCRdb recomputed calls from the multiplex PCR reads with MiXCR, one row per CDR3 protein. Of under 350,000 distinct CDR3 sequences listed, about a sixth are singletons. The sequenced material came from blood. These receptors all come from a woman aged 60 to 75 with Graves' ophthalmopathy.

The chain is built from TRBV20-1 and TRBJ2-7; D is perhaps TRBD1 (6 bases). The CDR3 covers 15 residues. CDR1 DFQATT and CDR2 SNEGSKA come from the germline V gene (reference sequence). V was shortened by 0 bases and J by 0 bases, with 12 bases between the two germline ends. CDR3 sequence reads: CSARDGTGSSYEQYF. CDR3 bases: TGCAGTGCTAGAGATGGAACAGGGAGCTCCTACGAGCAGTACTTC.

This CDR3 reads CAISEWNYEQYF. The CDR3 nucleotides are TGTGCCATCAGTGAATGGAACTACGAGCAGTACTTC. V usage is TRBV10-3 and J usage is TRBJ2-7; D not resolved. The CDR3 extends over 12 amino acids. Trimming took off 3 bases at V and 3 bases at J, with 6 bases between the two ends. The V gene's germline CDR1 is ENHRY and CDR2 SYGVKD.

This chain joins TRBV4-3 and TRBJ1-5; 7 bases are a match to TRBD1. Germline lookup yields CDR1 LGHNA and CDR2 YSLEER. The CDR3 is 15 residues long. Trimming at V came to 0 bases and at J to 11 bases, leaving 10 bases not matched to a gene. The chain's CDR3 is CASSQDIQGRRSQHF. The CDR3 DNA reads as TGCGCCAGCAGCCAAGATATACAGGGGAGAAGGTCCCAGCATTTT.

This clonotype was picked up many times. V and J are TRBV12-3 or TRBV12-4 and TRBJ2-2; D is perhaps TRBD1 (7 bases). This CDR3 has 18 residues. V gave up 1 base and J gave up 0 bases, with 15 bases separating them. For the CDR3, the DNA is TGTGCCAGCAGTTTAGGGACAGGAGGGCCCGCGAACACCGGGGAGCTGTTTTTT. Protein: CASSLGTGGPANTGELFF.

This clonotype was picked up a small number of times. This rearrangement joins TRBV6-1 to TRBJ2-2; possible D gene TRBD1, 6 bases. The CDR3 length is 16 residues. The ends were cut back, 6 bases at V and 1 base at J, with 15 bases in the middle. From germline, CDR1 is MNHNS and CDR2 SASEGT. CDR3 amino acids: CASSQTPGENTGELFF. The CDR3 nucleotides read TGTGCCAGCAGCCAGACCCCAGGGGAGAACACCGGGGAGCTGTTTTTT.

At least ten counts were recorded for this clonotype. V usage is TRBV28 and J usage is TRBJ1-2; 7 positions agree with TRBD1. The CDR3 has 14 residues. Germline-derived CDR1 and CDR2 are MDHEN and SYDVKM. Trimming cost V 5 bases and J 5 bases; bases outside gene matches: 8. The CDR3: CASSAETGIYGYTF. The CDR3 DNA follows: TGTGCCAGCAGTGCCGAGACAGGGATATATGGCTACACCTTC.

This clonotype has only a few counts. The rearrangement joins TRBV9 to TRBJ1-2; D gene unclear. The CDR3 totals 14 residues. CDR1 and CDR2 from the germline V gene are SGDLS and YYNGEE. V lost 0 bases and J lost 0, with 6 bases in between. CDR3 sequence: CASSVAGSNYGYTF. In DNA, the CDR3 is TGTGCCAGCAGCGTAGCTGGATCTAACTATGGCTACACCTTC.

The J gene is TRBJ1-1, the V gene TRBV20-1, with a tentative D call TRBD1 (5 bases). The CDR3 contains 15 residues. The ends were cut back, 4 bases at V and 2 bases at J, with 17 bases in the middle. CDR1 and CDR2 (germline): DFQATT, SNEGSKA (reference sequence). The CDR3 DNA follows: TGCAGTGCTACCCCAGGGTTGGACACAAACACTGAAGCTTTCTTT. Protein sequence: CSATPGLDTNTEAFF.

This clonotype was picked up many times. The chain carries TRBV6-2 or TRBV6-3 and TRBJ1-2; TRBD1 matches at 7 bases. The CDR3 has 13 amino acids. The V segment lost 2 bases and the J segment 5 bases; nucleotides outside the gene matches: 2. Looked up from germline, CDR1 is MNHEY and CDR2 is SVGEGT. CDR3 nucleotide sequence: TGTGCCAGCAGTTACGACAGGGTTTATGGCTACACCTTC. Translation: CASSYDRVYGYTF.

This clonotype was observed at least ten times. The J gene is TRBJ2-7, the V gene TRBV6-2 or TRBV6-3; unclear D gene. The germline V gene has CDR1 MNHEY and CDR2 SVGEGT. The CDR3 extends over 15 amino acids. V dropped 6 bases and J dropped 0 bases, with 15 bases sitting between them. The CDR3 coding sequence is TGTGCCAGCAGCCGAATCGTCAGGAGCTCCTACGAGCAGTACTTC. Amino acids: CASSRIVRSSYEQYF.

This clonotype was seen more than once but under ten times. The chain carries TRBV20-1 and TRBJ1-1; possibly TRBD1 for D (5 bases). The CDR3 is 12 residues long. Germline values: CDR1 DFQATT, CDR2 SNEGSKA (reference sequence). Trimming took 4 bases from V and 4 from J, leaving 10 bases between them. This CDR3 is CSATDTRTEAFF. The CDR3 region has the DNA TGCAGTGCTACGGACACGCGCACTGAAGCTTTCTTT.

The chain is built from TRBV12-5 and TRBJ1-1; no reliable D call. V lost 3 bases and J lost 6, with 14 bases in between. CDR3 length equals 14 residues. The germline V gene has CDR1 LGHNT and CDR2 FRNRAP. CDR3 DNA: TGTGCTAGTGGTTTTTCGACACCCGGGGCTGAAGCTTTCTTT. This translates into CASGFSTPGAEAFF. Combining the CDR3 with reference TRBV12-5 and TRBJ1-1 gives the whole variable domain DARVTQTPRHKVTEMGQEVTMRCQPILGHNTVFWYRQTMMQGLELLAYFRNRAPLDDSGMPKDRFSAEMPDATLATLKIQPSEPRDSAVYFCASGFSTPGAEAFFGQGTRLTVV.

In the case of this clonotype: Being one base from a much bigger clone, this may be a read error. The chain combines TRBV27 with TRBJ1-4, with a possible D match to TRBD1 (6 bases). CDR3 length equals 14 residues. CDR1 MNHEY and CDR2 SMNVEV come from the germline V gene (reference sequence). The CDR3: CAGSSNRAGEKLFF. In DNA form, the CDR3 reads TGTGCCGGCAGTTCGAACAGGGCGGGGGAAAAACTGTTTTTT. Based on the CDR3 plus reference TRBV27 and TRBJ1-4, the full variable domain is EAQVTQNPRYLITVTGKKLTVTCSQNMNHEYMSWYRQDPGLGLRQIYYSMNVEVTDKGDVPEGYKVSRKEKRNFPLILESPSPNQTSLYFCAGSSNRAGEKLFFGSGTQLSVL.

In this sample, this clonotype turned up a few times. The CDR3 DNA is TGCAGTGCTAGAGATAGCAGAGTCTACGAGCAGTACTTC. It is translated as CSARDSRVYEQYF. This chain connects TRBV20-1 to TRBJ2-7, with D uncertain. V lost 0 bases, J lost 3 bases, and 9 bases lay in between. CDR1 is DFQATT, CDR2 SNEGSKA, per germline (reference sequence). The CDR3 is 13 residues long.

This clonotype has a count of ten or more. This chain joins TRBV18 and TRBJ2-3, with TRBD1 identical over 7 bases. The germline gives CDR1 KGHSH, CDR2 LQKENI. After removal of 3 bases from V and 2 bases from J, the junction contained 5 bases not matched to a gene. CDR3 length: 15 residues. The CDR3: CASSPGQASTDTQYF. The DNA for the CDR3 is TGTGCCAGCTCACCTGGACAGGCGTCCACAGATACGCAGTATTTT.